The T cell receptor beta chain described here comes from a study of radiotherapy plus CTLA-4 blockade in lung cancer. Study-wide background: Among all patients, 18% showed objective responses, while roughly 28% had disease control. Findings of the study overall: Alongside interferon-beta, early blood T cell clone dynamics were reportedly the best predictor of response. TCR clones originating in tumors grew in number in blood after radiotherapy plus ipilimumab.

With 4 bases removed from V and 4 bases from J, the gap between germline ends came to 14 bases. Germline-derived CDR1 and CDR2 are LGHNA and YSLEER. This CDR3 is 15 amino acids long. Concerning this clone: Its antigen is still unknown. No conserved phenylalanine or tryptophan is present at the end of the CDR3, so a read error is the likely explanation.

Profiled with immunoSEQ multiplex PCR; TCRdb holds only in-frame clones, not every one. The sample holds about 46,000 clones, about 76% seen once. Treatment of patients with chemo-refractory metastatic non-small-cell lung cancer consisted of focal radiation plus CTLA-4 blockade with ipilimumab. Sample: peripheral blood, taken from a patient treated with radiotherapy plus ipilimumab. The origin of this receptor is a human donor with non-small cell lung cancer whose response to radiotherapy plus ipilimumab could not be evaluated. The chain recombines TRBV4-3 with TRBJ1-3; no firm D call. CDR3 residues: CASSPYVGAGNTIYL. CDR3 in DNA: TGCGCCAGCAGCCCTTACGTGGGAGCGGGAAACACCATATATCTT.